Given below is one T cell receptor beta chain in context. Any gene name here is a mouse gene name. Sequencing ends 1 residue short of the CDR3 end; the germline J gene provides the rest. This sample was included in a study of tissue T cells after allogeneic stem cell transplantation. CDR3 length equals 13 residues. V was clipped by 6 bases and J by 1 base; unmatched bases: 0. CDR1 and CDR2 (germline): SNHLY, FYNGKV (reference sequence). Time point in this sample: mouse harvest day 7 after allogeneic transplant. The graft held 10^6 splenic CD5+ T cells and 10^7 T-cell-depleted bone marrow cells. TCRbeta CDR3 was sequenced at survey depth with template counts. TCRdb's table, derived via immunoSEQ multiplex PCR, lists solely in-frame clones and lacks some. The table includes about 7,800 clones, over 45% detected once.

Material for sequencing was gut tissue. V is TRBV3 and J is TRBJ2-4; 8 nucleotides align to TRBD2. The TCR comes from a female BALB/c mouse given C57BL/6 T cells with graft-versus-host disease after an allogeneic hematopoietic cell transplant. The CDR3 loop is CASRLGGQNTLYF. Incomplete CDR3 DNA: TGTGCCAGCAGACTGGGGGGTCAAAACACCTTGTAC.